The rows below give T cell receptor beta chains drawn from one sample of a study of molecular identifiers for immune sequencing clone quantification. TCRdb ran MiXCR on the PCR reads and lists one entry per CDR3 protein. This table holds tens of thousands of distinct CDR3 sequences, about a sixth found once. Sequencing used naive CD8+ T cells from blood, with Jurkat cell RNA spiked in. Receptors originate from a human donor in good health. Some libraries in this study had Jurkat cell RNA spiked in. CDR3s include the opening cysteine and the closing phenylalanine or tryptophan. D genes are given only for firm matches. Clone size is given for some rows only: seen once, a few or many times, or a class if the clone is expanded.

v_call	clone_size	d_call	j_call	cdr3_aa	cdr3_nt
TRBV6-6	many	NA	TRBJ1-5	CASSYEDSIWPQHF	TGTGCCAGCAGTTACGAGGACAGCATTTGGCCCCAGCATTTT
TRBV29-1	many	TRBD1	TRBJ2-1	CSVVGQVSYNEQFF	TGCAGCGTTGTGGGACAGGTTTCCTACAATGAGCAGTTCTTC
TRBV7-9	many	TRBD1	TRBJ1-1	CASSLVSPGGPFEAFF	TGTGCCAGCAGCTTAGTGTCCCCAGGGGGCCCGTTTGAAGCTTTCTTT
TRBV7-2	medium-sized	TRBD2	TRBJ2-3	CASSFSGLGGDTQYF	TGTGCCAGCAGCTTTAGCGGGTTGGGGGGAGATACGCAGTATTTT
TRBV19	NA	TRBD1	TRBJ2-3	CTSSIDPGQGPIFTDTQYF	TGTACCAGTAGTATAGACCCGGGACAGGGCCCAATTTTCACAGATACGCAGTATTTT
TRBV7-9	many	TRBD2	TRBJ2-3	CASSSSRAGESPDTQYF	TGTGCCAGCAGCTCTTCCCGGGCGGGAGAGTCCCCAGATACGCAGTATTTT
TRBV15	few	NA	TRBJ2-1	CATSQKLGRWKDNEQFF	TGTGCCACCAGCCAAAAACTAGGACGATGGAAAGACAATGAGCAGTTCTTC
TRBV29-1	many	TRBD1	TRBJ2-7	CSVRDRAYEQYF	TGCAGCGTTCGGGACAGGGCCTACGAGCAGTACTTC
TRBV3-1	many	TRBD2	TRBJ2-3	CASSQGTSGAVTDTQYF	TGTGCCAGCAGCCAAGGGACTAGCGGGGCCGTCACAGATACGCAGTATTTT
TRBV7-9	many	NA	TRBJ2-1	CASRLEGGFDNEQFF	TGTGCCAGCAGATTGGAGGGGGGCTTTGACAATGAGCAGTTCTTC
TRBV11-2	NA	TRBD2	TRBJ2-5	CASSALAANQEAQYF	TGTGCCAGCAGCGCACTAGCGGCCAACCAAGAGGCCCAGTACTTC
TRBV20-1	many	TRBD2	TRBJ2-3	CSAPIPLAGVKIHGTDTQYF	TGCAGTGCTCCGATCCCGCTAGCGGGAGTTAAAATCCACGGCACAGATACGCAGTATTTT